This TCR beta chain emerged from a study of blood T cell repertoires in COVID-19. Overall study: In each case, the material was cDNA or gDNA derived from T cells, B-cell-depleted T cells, or PBMCs.

Cohorts were determined from participant-reported clinical history. Assay: immunoSEQ multiplex PCR; the TCRdb copy retains only in-frame clones and omits some. The table has roughly 340,000 clones, 80% to 90% seen once; the top ten hold 1%. V was clipped by 3 bases and J by 0 bases, with 6 bases between them. CDR1 SGDLS and CDR2 YYNGEE come from the germline V gene. This CDR3 is 14 amino acids long. This chain uses TRBV9 with TRBJ2-2, with no clear D. The TCR comes from a man between 18 and 29 years old who had recovered from COVID-19. The sample was PBMCs or T cells enriched from blood (not recorded which). The CDR3 DNA follows: TGTGCCAGCAGCGCGAGGACGAACACCGGGGAGCTGTTTTTT. Translated: CASSARTNTGELFF.